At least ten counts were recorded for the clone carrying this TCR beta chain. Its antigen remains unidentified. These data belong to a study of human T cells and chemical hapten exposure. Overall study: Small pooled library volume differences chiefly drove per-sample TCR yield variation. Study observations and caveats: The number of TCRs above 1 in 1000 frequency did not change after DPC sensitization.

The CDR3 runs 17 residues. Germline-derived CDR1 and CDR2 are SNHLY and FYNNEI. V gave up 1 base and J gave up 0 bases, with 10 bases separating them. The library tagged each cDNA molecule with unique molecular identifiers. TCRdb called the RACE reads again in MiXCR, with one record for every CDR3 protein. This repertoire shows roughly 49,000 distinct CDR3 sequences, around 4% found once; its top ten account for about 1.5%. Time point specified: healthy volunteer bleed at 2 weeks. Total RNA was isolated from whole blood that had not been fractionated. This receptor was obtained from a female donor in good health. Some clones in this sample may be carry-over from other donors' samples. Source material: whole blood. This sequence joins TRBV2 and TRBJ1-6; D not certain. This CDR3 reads CASSEGFLSSYNSPLHF. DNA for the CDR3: TGTGCCAGCAGTGAAGGGTTCCTAAGCTCCTATAATTCACCCCTCCACTTT.